The rows below give T cell receptor beta chains drawn from one sample of a study of T-cell memory formation after mild COVID-19. MiXCR, run by TCRdb on the 5' RACE reads, gives a single entry per CDR3 protein. This table has about 390,000 distinct CDR3 sequences, roughly 15% appearing once. Input material: PBMCs or a T cell subset sorted from them (not recorded which). These receptors all stem from a man in his late teens or twenties who had mild COVID-19 (a few samples of this study predate the infection). Cell type and time point are not known. CDR3s include the opening cysteine and the closing phenylalanine or tryptophan. Fields, in order: CDR3 DNA, CDR3 protein, D gene, J gene, V gene, clone size. A D gene is named only where the DNA matches it firmly. Rows may omit the clone size; those that give it use once, few, many or a size class.

CDR3nt: TGTGCCAGCAGCCCCTACAGGGGAGCGACCCATGGCTACACCTTC
CDR3aa: CASSPYRGATHGYTF
d_gene: TRBD1
j_gene: TRBJ1-2
v_gene: TRBV11-2
abundance: -

CDR3nt: TGCGCCAGCACGAGGACTCGTCGCACTAATGAAAAACTGTTTTTT
CDR3aa: CASTRTRRTNEKLFF
d_gene: -
j_gene: TRBJ1-4
v_gene: TRBV4-3
abundance: -

CDR3nt: TGTGCCACCAGCAGAGATGACGGCTTTTACTATGGCTACACCTTC
CDR3aa: CATSRDDGFYYGYTF
d_gene: -
j_gene: TRBJ1-2
v_gene: TRBV15
abundance: -

CDR3nt: TGTGCCAGCAGCCGGGACAGGGGGGGTTCAGATACGCAGTATTTT
CDR3aa: CASSRDRGGSDTQYF
d_gene: TRBD1
j_gene: TRBJ2-3
v_gene: TRBV5-5
abundance: -

CDR3nt: TGTGCCAGCAGCTTAGGGCAAATCTCAAACGCTGAAGCTTTCTTT
CDR3aa: CASSLGQISNAEAFF
d_gene: -
j_gene: TRBJ1-1
v_gene: TRBV7-9
abundance: -

CDR3nt: TGTGCCAGCAGTCTGACTAGCGGGGGGCAAGACAATGAGCAGTTCTTC
CDR3aa: CASSLTSGGQDNEQFF
d_gene: TRBD2
j_gene: TRBJ2-1
v_gene: TRBV7-3
abundance: -

CDR3nt: TGTGCCACCAGTGACCGATCGACAGGGACTCGTAATGAGCAGTTCTTC
CDR3aa: CATSDRSTGTRNEQFF
d_gene: -
j_gene: TRBJ2-1
v_gene: TRBV24-1
abundance: -

CDR3nt: TGTGCCAGCAGCCCAAGACAGGGGATATCCTACGAGCAGTACTTC
CDR3aa: CASSPRQGISYEQYF
d_gene: TRBD1
j_gene: TRBJ2-7
v_gene: TRBV5-6
abundance: -

CDR3nt: TGTGCCAGCAGTCCCGAGGGGGGCGGCTACACCTTC
CDR3aa: CASSPEGGGYTF
d_gene: -
j_gene: TRBJ1-2
v_gene: TRBV2
abundance: few

CDR3nt: TGTGCCAGCAGCTCCGACTTCTACAATGAGCAGTTCTTC
CDR3aa: CASSSDFYNEQFF
d_gene: -
j_gene: TRBJ2-1
v_gene: TRBV5-4
abundance: few